This TCR beta chain emerged from a study of CD8 T cells in acute hepatitis C reinfection. Turning to the study itself: Sequences come from NS3-1073-specific CD8+ T cells, during acute infection and after clearance.

V lost 2 bases, J lost 4 bases, and 5 bases lay in between. The CDR3 extends over 12 amino acids. Germline V gene sequence: CDR1 SGHTA, CDR2 FQGNSA. Sequencing was performed with immunoSEQ multiplex PCR; in TCRdb, only in-frame clones are kept and a portion is missing. The sample has about 38,000 clones; 80% to 90% are singletons. The time point was: naive CD8 control sorted from an acute-time-point sample. The sequenced sample was naive CD8+ T cells from PBMCs. V gene TRBV7-2 combines with J gene TRBJ1-1; D ambiguous. This TCR was recovered from a woman between 18 and 29 years old who spontaneously cleared hepatitis C infection. CDR3 sequence: CASSLWSTEAFF. The DNA of the CDR3 is TGTGCCAGCAGCTTATGGTCCACTGAAGCTTTCTTT.